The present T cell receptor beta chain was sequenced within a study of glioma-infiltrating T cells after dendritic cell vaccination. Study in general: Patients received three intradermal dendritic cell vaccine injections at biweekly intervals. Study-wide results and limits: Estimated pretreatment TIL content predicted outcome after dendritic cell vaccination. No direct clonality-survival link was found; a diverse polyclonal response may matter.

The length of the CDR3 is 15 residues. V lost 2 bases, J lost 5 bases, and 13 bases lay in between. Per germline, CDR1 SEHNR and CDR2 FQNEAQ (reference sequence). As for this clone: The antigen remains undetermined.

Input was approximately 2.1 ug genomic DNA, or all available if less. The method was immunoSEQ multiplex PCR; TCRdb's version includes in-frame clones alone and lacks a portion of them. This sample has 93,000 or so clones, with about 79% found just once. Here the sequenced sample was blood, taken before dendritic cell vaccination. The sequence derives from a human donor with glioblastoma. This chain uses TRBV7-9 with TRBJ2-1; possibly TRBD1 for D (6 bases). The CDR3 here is CASSLRVQGNNEQFF. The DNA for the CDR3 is TGTGCCAGCAGCTTAAGGGTACAGGGCAACAATGAGCAGTTCTTC.